What follows describes a single TCR beta chain. V was trimmed by 11 bases and J by 2 bases, leaving 22 bases between them. The CDR3 spans 15 residues. These data belong to a study of Graves' ophthalmopathy and Graves' hyperthyroidism. Researchers took RNA transcripts and amplified TCR beta CDR3 regions from them. The first-round RT-PCR employed HTBI primers together with the Qiagen OneStep RT-PCR kit. A multiplex PCR was then performed as the second round. Each CDR3 protein gets one entry after TCRdb re-called the multiplex PCR reads with MiXCR. Here the sample spans under 200,000 distinct CDR3 sequences, 30% to 45% being singletons. The PBMCs originated from roughly 10 ml of fresh peripheral blood.

The sequenced sample consisted of peripheral blood. The rearrangement joins TRBV12-3 or TRBV12-4 to TRBJ2-7, with D perhaps TRBD1 or TRBD2 (7 bases each). This TCR derives from a middle-aged woman with Graves' ophthalmopathy. The CDR3 coding sequence is TGTGCCTCCAGGGGGGGAGCGGGTCTACCCTACGAGCAGTACTTC. Its protein is CASRGGAGLPYEQYF.